Listed below are T cell receptor beta chains from one sample, sequenced in a study of kidney transplant recipient with SARS-CoV-2 infection. One entry per CDR3 protein, called by TCRdb with MiXCR from the reads. The sample has fewer than 250,000 distinct CDR3 sequences, under 30% seen once; the top ten hold about 7%. The sequencing here drew on a blood sample, taken at baseline and between days 110 and 120 from a kidney transplant recipient. These receptors all come from a male patient aged 30 to 40 who had COVID-19 and was a kidney transplant recipient. Some T cells may originate from the graft donor. Each CDR3 is given with its conserved first and last residue. D genes are given only for firm matches. Not every row has a clone size; where given, it reads once, few, many or a size class.

v_gene: TRBV10-3
j_gene: TRBJ2-2
d_gene: TRBD2
abundance: many
len: 16
CDR3nt: TGTGCCATCAGGAGGAGGTTAGCGGGGAACACCGGGGAGCTGTTTTTT
CDR3aa: CAIRRRLAGNTGELFF

v_gene: TRBV6-5
j_gene: TRBJ2-4
d_gene: NA
abundance: many
len: 16
CDR3nt: TGTGCCAGCAGTTACTCGAAGGCGGCGGGCAAAAACATTCAGTACTTC
CDR3aa: CASSYSKAAGKNIQYF

v_gene: TRBV7-7
j_gene: TRBJ1-2
d_gene: NA
abundance: many
len: 17
CDR3nt: TGTGCCAGCAGCGCTGAATTTAAGTGCCGAAAGACCTATGGCTACACCTTC
CDR3aa: CASSAEFKCRKTYGYTF

v_gene: TRBV12-5
j_gene: TRBJ1-1
d_gene: NA
abundance: many
len: 15
CDR3nt: TGTGCTAGTGGTCCTCCAGACACGCCGAACACTGAAGCTTTCTTT
CDR3aa: CASGPPDTPNTEAFF

v_gene: TRBV19
j_gene: TRBJ1-2
d_gene: NA
abundance: many
len: 17
CDR3nt: TGTGCCAGTAGTTGTTACCAGACAAATCGAAAGACCTATGGCTACACCTTC
CDR3aa: CASSCYQTNRKTYGYTF

v_gene: TRBV7-9
j_gene: TRBJ1-4
d_gene: TRBD1
abundance: many
len: 15
CDR3nt: TGTGCCAGCAGCTTAGGGGACAGAACTAATGAAAAACTGTTTTTT
CDR3aa: CASSLGDRTNEKLFF

v_gene: TRBV7-9
j_gene: TRBJ2-7
d_gene: NA
abundance: NA
len: 16
CDR3nt: TGTGTCAGCAGCCACCCGATACACGTAGGGTCCTACGAGCAGTACTTC
CDR3aa: CVSSHPIHVGSYEQYF

v_gene: TRBV2
j_gene: TRBJ2-7
d_gene: TRBD2
abundance: many
len: 16
CDR3nt: TGTGCCAGCATGAACCCTCCGGGACTAGCGCCTTACGAGCAGTACTTC
CDR3aa: CASMNPPGLAPYEQYF

v_gene: TRBV6-5
j_gene: TRBJ2-2
d_gene: NA
abundance: few
len: 16
CDR3nt: TGTGCCAGCGGTTCCCATGAGATAGGGGGGACCGGGGAGCTGTTTTTT
CDR3aa: CASGSHEIGGTGELFF

v_gene: TRBV3-2
j_gene: TRBJ2-1
d_gene: NA
abundance: many
len: 12
CDR3nt: TGTGCCAGCAGCCAAGTTTGGTATGAGCAGTTCTTC
CDR3aa: CASSQVWYEQFF

v_gene: TRBV6-5
j_gene: TRBJ2-3
d_gene: TRBD2
abundance: NA
len: 18
CDR3nt: TGTGCCAGCAGCCGTGCCGGGACTAGCGGGAGAAGGCCAGATACGCAGTATTTT
CDR3aa: CASSRAGTSGRRPDTQYF

v_gene: TRBV20-1
j_gene: TRBJ1-5
d_gene: TRBD1
abundance: many
len: 14
CDR3nt: TGCAGTGCTAGAGTTACAGGGGAGGGACAGCCCCAGCATTTT
CDR3aa: CSARVTGEGQPQHF

v_gene: TRBV10-3
j_gene: TRBJ1-5
d_gene: NA
abundance: NA
len: 15
CDR3nt: TGTGCCATCAGTGATGAGGGACGGGTAAATCAGCCCCAGCATTTT
CDR3aa: CAISDEGRVNQPQHF

v_gene: TRBV11-3
j_gene: TRBJ1-1
d_gene: TRBD1
abundance: many
len: 16
CDR3nt: TGTGCCAGCAGCTGGAACCGGGACAGCGGGCACACTGAAGCTTTCTTT
CDR3aa: CASSWNRDSGHTEAFF

v_gene: TRBV6-5
j_gene: TRBJ2-2
d_gene: TRBD2
abundance: many
len: 14
CDR3nt: TGTGCCACCGGACTAGCGAGGAACACCGGGGAGCTGTTTTTT
CDR3aa: CATGLARNTGELFF

v_gene: TRBV5-6
j_gene: TRBJ2-1
d_gene: NA
abundance: NA
len: 16
CDR3nt: TGTGCCAGCAGCCTGTCCCGCATCCTTCGATTGAATGAGCAGTTCTTC
CDR3aa: CASSLSRILRLNEQFF

v_gene: TRBV20-1
j_gene: TRBJ1-2
d_gene: NA
abundance: many
len: 16
CDR3nt: TGCAGTGCTAGTGTACTGCTGTTTCGAAAGACCTATGGCTACACCTTC
CDR3aa: CSASVLLFRKTYGYTF

v_gene: TRBV29-1
j_gene: TRBJ2-7
d_gene: NA
abundance: many
len: 12
CDR3nt: TGCAGCGCGTACATACGCTCCTACGAGCAGTACTTC
CDR3aa: CSAYIRSYEQYF

v_gene: TRBV7-3
j_gene: TRBJ1-1
d_gene: NA
abundance: many
len: 12
CDR3nt: TGTGCCAGCAGCTTAACAGGGGGAGAAGCTTTCTTT
CDR3aa: CASSLTGGEAFF

v_gene: TRBV11-2
j_gene: TRBJ2-1
d_gene: NA
abundance: many
len: 12
CDR3nt: TGTGCCAGCAGCTTAGGGACTAATGAGCAGTTCTTC
CDR3aa: CASSLGTNEQFF

v_gene: TRBV5-1
j_gene: TRBJ2-4
d_gene: NA
abundance: few
len: 20
CDR3nt: TGCGCCAGCAGCTTGGGCGGACAGATTGGATGGGGAGTAGCCAAAAACATTCAGTACTTC
CDR3aa: CASSLGGQIGWGVAKNIQYF

v_gene: TRBV7-6
j_gene: TRBJ1-2
d_gene: NA
abundance: many
len: 17
CDR3nt: TGTGCCAGCAGCAAGCATGTTGAATCTCGAAAGACCTATGGCTACACCTTC
CDR3aa: CASSKHVESRKTYGYTF

v_gene: TRBV4-3
j_gene: TRBJ2-7
d_gene: NA
abundance: many
len: 17
CDR3nt: TGCGCCAGCAGCCAAGATCAAATCGGTGCGTCATCCTACGAGCAGTACTTC
CDR3aa: CASSQDQIGASSYEQYF

v_gene: TRBV25-1
j_gene: TRBJ2-2
d_gene: NA
abundance: many
len: 15
CDR3nt: TGTGCCAGCAGTGATGCTAGAGGGGTGAGCGGGGAGCTGTTTTTT
CDR3aa: CASSDARGVSGELFF

v_gene: TRBV18
j_gene: TRBJ1-2
d_gene: TRBD1
abundance: many
len: 15
CDR3nt: TGTGCCAGCTCACCTCCCGGGACAGATCACTATGGCTACACCTTC
CDR3aa: CASSPPGTDHYGYTF

v_gene: TRBV5-5
j_gene: TRBJ1-2
d_gene: NA
abundance: few
len: 16
CDR3nt: TGTGCCAGCAGTATTCATGTCTCGCGAAAGACCTATGGCTACACCTTC
CDR3aa: CASSIHVSRKTYGYTF

v_gene: TRBV2
j_gene: TRBJ1-3
d_gene: NA
abundance: many
len: 14
CDR3nt: TGTGCGAGCGGTCGGGGGGTAAATGGAAACACCATATATTTT
CDR3aa: CASGRGVNGNTIYF

v_gene: TRBV12-3/TRBV12-4
j_gene: TRBJ1-2
d_gene: NA
abundance: many
len: 17
CDR3nt: TGTGCCAGCAGTAAAGTCAGCACAGCAGGAAAGACCTATGGCTACACCTTC
CDR3aa: CASSKVSTAGKTYGYTF

v_gene: TRBV5-1
j_gene: TRBJ1-1
d_gene: NA
abundance: NA
len: 15
CDR3nt: TGCGCCAGCAGCTTGGGGGCGAGAGTGAGCACTGAAGCTTTCTTT
CDR3aa: CASSLGARVSTEAFF